This TCR beta chain was observed in a study of molecular identifiers for immune sequencing clone quantification. Trimming cost V 10 bases and J 5 bases, with 12 bases left between them. The CDR3 has 11 residues. In germline, CDR1 is MDHEN, CDR2 SYDVKM. A single record per CDR3 protein comes from TCRdb applying MiXCR to the PCR reads. Among about 630,000 distinct CDR3 sequences, 25% were seen once, and the ten largest hold about 0.84%. Using 10%, 30% or 50% RNA, naive CD8 libraries were derived from around 20,000 to 1,000,000 sorted cells. Sequencing was carried out using naive CD8+ T cells from blood, with Jurkat cell RNA spiked in. Documented subset: FACS-sorted CD8+CD4-CCR7+CD45RA+ naive T cells. V is TRBV28 and J is TRBJ2-7; the D is unclear. The receptor was derived from a human donor in good health. Some libraries in this study had Jurkat cell RNA spiked in. In DNA form, the CDR3 reads TGTGCCACTTCCTCCGCCAACGAGCAGTACTTC. Translated: CATSSANEQYF.